Reported below is one T cell receptor (beta chain). No antigen is known for it. This sample is part of a study of cytomegalovirus exposure and HLA in healthy donors. Study-wide background: Sequencing of some 200 million T cells in an earlier analysis found 120 million or so unique TCR beta sequences. Study-wide points: Rarity held for most TCR sequences, but there were some public TCRs that occurred in many donors. Cytomegalovirus association was assigned to under 200 TCR beta chains. Highly shared sequence variants in one cluster were likely a sequencing artifact.

Vbeta (60) and Jbeta (13) primers were used in the PCR. The protocol was immunoSEQ multiplex PCR, while the TCRdb copy is restricted to in-frame clones and leaves out a portion. The repertoire holds under 130,000 clones, with around 80% as singletons. Germline CDR1 and CDR2: SGHTA and FQGTGA. The CDR3 runs to 19 residues. The J segment lost 0 bases and the V segment lost 3 bases, leaving 12 bases of the junction unmatched. Input material: PBMCs. V usage is TRBV7-3 and J usage is TRBJ2-1; 9 bases fit TRBD2. This sequence originates from a man aged 25-45 years in good health and CMV-seropositive. CDR3 coding DNA: TGTGCCAGCAGCTTCCGTCCAAATCTAGCGGGGAGCTCCTACAATGAGCAGTTCTTC. Translation gives CASSFRPNLAGSSYNEQFF.